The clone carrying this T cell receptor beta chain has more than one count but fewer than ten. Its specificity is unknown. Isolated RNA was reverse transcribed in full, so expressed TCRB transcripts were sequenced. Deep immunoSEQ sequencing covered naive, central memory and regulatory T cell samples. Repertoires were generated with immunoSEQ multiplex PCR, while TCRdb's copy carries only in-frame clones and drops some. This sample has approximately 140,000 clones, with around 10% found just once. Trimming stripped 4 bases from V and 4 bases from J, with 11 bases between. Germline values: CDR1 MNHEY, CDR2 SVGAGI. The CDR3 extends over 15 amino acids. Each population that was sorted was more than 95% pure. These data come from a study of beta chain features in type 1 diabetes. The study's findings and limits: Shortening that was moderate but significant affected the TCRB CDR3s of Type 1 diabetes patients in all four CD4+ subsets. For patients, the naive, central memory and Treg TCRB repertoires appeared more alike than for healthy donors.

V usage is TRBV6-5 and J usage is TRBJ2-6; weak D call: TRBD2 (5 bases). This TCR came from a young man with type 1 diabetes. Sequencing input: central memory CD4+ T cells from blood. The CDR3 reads CASSSESGGANVLTF. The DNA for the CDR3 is TGTGCCAGCAGTTCTGAATCGGGAGGGGCCAACGTCCTGACTTTC.